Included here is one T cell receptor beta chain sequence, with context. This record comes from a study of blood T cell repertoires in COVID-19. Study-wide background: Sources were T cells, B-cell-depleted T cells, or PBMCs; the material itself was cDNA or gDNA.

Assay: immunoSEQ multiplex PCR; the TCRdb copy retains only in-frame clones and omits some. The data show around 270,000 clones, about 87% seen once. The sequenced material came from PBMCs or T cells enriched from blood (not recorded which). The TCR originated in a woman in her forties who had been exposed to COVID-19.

CDR3 sequence (DNA): TGTGCCAGCAGTTACTCCACAGGAGCCTACGAGCAGTACTTC. As protein: CASSYSTGAYEQYF. The V and J genes are TRBV6-2 or TRBV6-3 and TRBJ2-7; TRBD1 is a possible D gene (5 bases). Germline values: CDR1 MNHEY, CDR2 SVGEGT. V was trimmed by 0 bases and J by 2 bases, leaving 8 bases between them. The CDR3 has 14 amino acids.